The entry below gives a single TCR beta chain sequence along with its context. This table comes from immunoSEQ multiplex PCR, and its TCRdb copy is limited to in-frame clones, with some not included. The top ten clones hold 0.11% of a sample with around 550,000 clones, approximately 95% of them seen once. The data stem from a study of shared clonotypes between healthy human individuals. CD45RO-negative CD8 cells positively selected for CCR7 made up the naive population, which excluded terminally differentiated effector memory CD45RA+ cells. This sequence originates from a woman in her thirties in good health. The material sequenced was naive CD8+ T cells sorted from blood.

CDR3 protein: CSVVQGGLTDTQYF. CDR3 sequence (DNA): TGCAGCGTTGTTCAGGGAGGTTTAACAGATACGCAGTATTTT. J is TRBJ2-3 and V is TRBV29-1, with a tentative D call TRBD2 (6 bases). CDR3 length: 14 residues. Trimming left V 4 bases short and J 3 bases short, with 14 bases between. The germline gives CDR1 SQVTM, CDR2 ANQGSEA.